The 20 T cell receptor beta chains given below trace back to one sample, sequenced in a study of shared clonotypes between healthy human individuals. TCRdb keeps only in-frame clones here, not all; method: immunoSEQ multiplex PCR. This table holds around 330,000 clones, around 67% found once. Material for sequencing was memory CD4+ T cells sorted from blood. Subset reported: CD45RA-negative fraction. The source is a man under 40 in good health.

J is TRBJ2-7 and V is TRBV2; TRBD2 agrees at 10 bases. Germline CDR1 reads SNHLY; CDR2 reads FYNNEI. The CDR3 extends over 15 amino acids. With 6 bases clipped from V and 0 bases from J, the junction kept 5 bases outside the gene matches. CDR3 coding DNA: TGTGCCAGCAGCGCAGCGGGAGGGACCTCCTACGAGCAGTACTTC. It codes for CASSAAGGTSYEQYF.

The CDR3: CASSPQRRGGGYTF. The CDR3 DNA follows: TGTGCCAGCAGTCCGCAGCGTCGTGGAGGAGGCTACACCTTC. J is TRBJ1-2 and V is TRBV28; D is unclear. V was trimmed by 5 bases and J by 8 bases, leaving 18 bases between them. Germline values: CDR1 MDHEN, CDR2 SYDVKM. The CDR3 is 14 residues long.

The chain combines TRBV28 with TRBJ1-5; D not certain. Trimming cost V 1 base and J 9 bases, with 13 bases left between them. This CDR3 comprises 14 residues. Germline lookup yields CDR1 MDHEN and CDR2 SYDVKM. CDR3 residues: CASSLSTAFGPQHF. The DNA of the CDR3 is TGTGCCAGCAGTTTATCGACGGCCTTTGGGCCCCAGCATTTT.

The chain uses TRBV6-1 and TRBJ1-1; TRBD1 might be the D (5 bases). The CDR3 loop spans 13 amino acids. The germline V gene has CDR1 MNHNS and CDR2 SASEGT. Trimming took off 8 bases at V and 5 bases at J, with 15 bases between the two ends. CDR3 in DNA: TGTGCCAGCGGGGTAGGGGTGGGGACTGAAGCTTTCTTT. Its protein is CASGVGVGTEAFF.

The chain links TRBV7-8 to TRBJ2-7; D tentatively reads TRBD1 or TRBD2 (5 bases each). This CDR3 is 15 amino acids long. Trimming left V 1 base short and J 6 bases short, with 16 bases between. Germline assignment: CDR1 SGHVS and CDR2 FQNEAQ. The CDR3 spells CASSLGSGPLGEQYF. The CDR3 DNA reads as TGTGCCAGCAGCTTAGGTTCGGGGCCACTGGGCGAGCAGTACTTC.

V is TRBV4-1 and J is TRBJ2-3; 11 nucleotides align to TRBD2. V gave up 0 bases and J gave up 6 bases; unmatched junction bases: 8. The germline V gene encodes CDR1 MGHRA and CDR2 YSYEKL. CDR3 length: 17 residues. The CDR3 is CASSQEASGRLGDTQYF. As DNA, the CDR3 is TGCGCCAGCAGCCAAGAGGCTAGCGGGAGGCTCGGGGATACGCAGTATTTT.

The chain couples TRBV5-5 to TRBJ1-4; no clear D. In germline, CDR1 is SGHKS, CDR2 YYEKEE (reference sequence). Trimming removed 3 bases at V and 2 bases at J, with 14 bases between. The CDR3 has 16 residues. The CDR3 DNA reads TGTGCCAGCAGCTCAGACACGGGAGTTACTAATGAAAAACTGTTTTTT. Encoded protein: CASSSDTGVTNEKLFF.

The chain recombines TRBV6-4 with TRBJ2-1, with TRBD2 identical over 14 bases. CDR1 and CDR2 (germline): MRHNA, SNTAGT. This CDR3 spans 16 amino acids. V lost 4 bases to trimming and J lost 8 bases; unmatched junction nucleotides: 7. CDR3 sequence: CASSVGLAGGSHEQFF. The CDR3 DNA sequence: TGTGCCAGCAGTGTTGGACTAGCGGGAGGTAGCCATGAGCAGTTCTTC.

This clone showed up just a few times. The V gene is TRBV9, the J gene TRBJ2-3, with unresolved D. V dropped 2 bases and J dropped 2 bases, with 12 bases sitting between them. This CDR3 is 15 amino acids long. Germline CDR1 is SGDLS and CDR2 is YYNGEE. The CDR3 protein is CASSVNVGDTDTQYF. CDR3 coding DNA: TGTGCCAGCAGCGTTAACGTGGGCGACACAGATACGCAGTATTTT.

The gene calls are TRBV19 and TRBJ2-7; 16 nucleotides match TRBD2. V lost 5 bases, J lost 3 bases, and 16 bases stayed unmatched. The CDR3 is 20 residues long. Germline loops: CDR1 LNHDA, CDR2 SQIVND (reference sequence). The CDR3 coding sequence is TGTGCCAGTAGTCACGCCCCGGGACTAGCGGGAGGGCCCTCCTTCTACGAGCAGTACTTC. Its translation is CASSHAPGLAGGPSFYEQYF.

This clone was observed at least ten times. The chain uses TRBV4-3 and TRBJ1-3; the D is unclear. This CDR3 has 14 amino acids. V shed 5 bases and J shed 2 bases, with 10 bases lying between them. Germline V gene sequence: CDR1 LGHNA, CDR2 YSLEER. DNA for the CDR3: TGCGCCAGCAGCTCCGGGGAACCTGGAAACACCATATATTTT. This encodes CASSSGEPGNTIYF.

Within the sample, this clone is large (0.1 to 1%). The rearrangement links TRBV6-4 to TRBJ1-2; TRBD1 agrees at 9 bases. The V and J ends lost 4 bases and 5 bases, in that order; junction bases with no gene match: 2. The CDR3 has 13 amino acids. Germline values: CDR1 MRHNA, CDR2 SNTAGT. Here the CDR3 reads CASSGGQGYGYTF. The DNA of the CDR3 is TGTGCCAGCAGTGGGGGACAGGGTTATGGCTACACCTTC.

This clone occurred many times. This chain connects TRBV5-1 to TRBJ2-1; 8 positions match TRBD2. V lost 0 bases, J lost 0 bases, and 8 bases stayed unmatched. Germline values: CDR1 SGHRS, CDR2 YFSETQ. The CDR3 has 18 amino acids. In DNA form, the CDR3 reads TGCGCCAGCAGCTTGGTCCCTAGCGGGCTAAGCTCCTACAATGAGCAGTTCTTC. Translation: CASSLVPSGLSSYNEQFF.

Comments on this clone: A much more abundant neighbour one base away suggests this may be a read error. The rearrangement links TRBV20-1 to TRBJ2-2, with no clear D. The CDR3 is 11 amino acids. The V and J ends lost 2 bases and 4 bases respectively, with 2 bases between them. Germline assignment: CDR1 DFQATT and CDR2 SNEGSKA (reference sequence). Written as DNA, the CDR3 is TGCAGTGCTAGACTCACCGGGGAGCTGTTTTTT. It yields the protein CSARLTGELFF.

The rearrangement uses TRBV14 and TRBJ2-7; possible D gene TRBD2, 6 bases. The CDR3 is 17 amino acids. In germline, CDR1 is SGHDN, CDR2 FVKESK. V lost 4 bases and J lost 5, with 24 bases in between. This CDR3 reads CASSPPLGGKEKNEQYF. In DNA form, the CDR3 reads TGTGCCAGCAGCCCGCCCCTGGGCGGGAAAGAAAAGAACGAGCAGTACTTC.

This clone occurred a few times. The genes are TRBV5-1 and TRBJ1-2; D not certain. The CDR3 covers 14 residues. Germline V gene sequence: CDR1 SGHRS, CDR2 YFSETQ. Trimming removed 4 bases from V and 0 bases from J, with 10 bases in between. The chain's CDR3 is CASSTGGTNYGYTF. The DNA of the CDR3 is TGCGCCAGCAGCACGGGAGGGACTAACTATGGCTACACCTTC.

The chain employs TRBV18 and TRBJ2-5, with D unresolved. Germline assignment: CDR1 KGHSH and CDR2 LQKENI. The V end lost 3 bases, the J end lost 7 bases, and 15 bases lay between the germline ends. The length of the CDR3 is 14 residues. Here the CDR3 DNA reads TGTGCCAGCTCACCGATGACGGGCGAAGGGACCCAGTACTTC. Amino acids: CASSPMTGEGTQYF. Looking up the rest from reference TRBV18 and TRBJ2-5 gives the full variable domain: NAGVMQNPRHLVRRRGQEARLRCSPMKGHSHVYWYRQLPEEGLKFMVYLQKENIIDESGMPKERFSAEFPKEGPSILRIQQVVRGDSAAYFCASSPMTGEGTQYFGPGTRLLVL.

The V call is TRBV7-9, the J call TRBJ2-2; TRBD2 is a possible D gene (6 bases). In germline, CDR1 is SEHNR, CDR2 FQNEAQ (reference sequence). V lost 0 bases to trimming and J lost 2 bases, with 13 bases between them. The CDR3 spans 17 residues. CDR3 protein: CASSLALAGTNTGELFF. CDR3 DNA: TGTGCCAGCAGCTTAGCCCTAGCCGGGACTAACACCGGGGAGCTGTTTTTT.

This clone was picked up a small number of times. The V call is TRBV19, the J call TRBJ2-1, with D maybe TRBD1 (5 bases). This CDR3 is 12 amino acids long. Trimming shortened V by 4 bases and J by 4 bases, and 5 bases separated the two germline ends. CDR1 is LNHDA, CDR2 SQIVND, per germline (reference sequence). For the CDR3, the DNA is TGTGCCAGTAGTACAGGGTACAATGAGCAGTTCTTC. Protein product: CASSTGYNEQFF. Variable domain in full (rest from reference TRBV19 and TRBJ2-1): DGGITQSPKYLFRKEGQNVTLSCEQNLNHDAMYWYRQDPGQGLRLIYYSQIVNDFQKGDIAEGYSVSREKKESFPLTVTSAQKNPTAFYLCASSTGYNEQFFGPGTRLTVL.

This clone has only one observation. CDR3 region: CASSQDMDREQYF. The CDR3 DNA is TGCGCCAGCAGCCAAGATATGGATCGCGAGCAGTACTTC. This chain uses TRBV4-1 with TRBJ2-7; D call uncertain. The CDR3 runs 13 residues. Germline V lookup: CDR1 MGHRA, CDR2 YSYEKL. V was pared by 0 bases and J by 6 bases, with 9 bases between.